This T cell receptor (beta chain) was documented in a study of T cells after yellow fever vaccination. Overall study results and limits: Among all clonotypes, a small share was observed in both CD4 and CD8 compartments.

TCRdb analysed the 5' RACE reads with MiXCR anew, one entry per CDR3 protein. The sample carries some 240,000 distinct CDR3 sequences, 3.6% recorded once. The CDR3 totals 13 residues. The J segment lost 5 bases and the V segment lost 2 bases, leaving 2 bases of the junction unmatched. From germline, CDR1 is SGHTA and CDR2 FQGNSA. This clonotype was counted only a few times. Its antigen is as yet unknown. Source: PBMCs, taken 15 days after the yellow fever booster vaccination. The TCR was taken from a man aged 18-30 years who received the YFV17D yellow fever vaccine. The chain couples TRBV7-2 to TRBJ2-7, with 8 positions matching TRBD2. The CDR3: CASSLQAGDEQYF. The CDR3 DNA reads as TGTGCCAGCAGCTTACAAGCGGGAGACGAGCAGTACTTC. The full variable domain, rest sourced from reference TRBV7-2 and TRBJ2-7, is GAGVSQSPSNKVTEKGKDVELRCDPISGHTALYWYRQSLGQGLEFLIYFQGNSAPDKSGLPSDRFSAERTGGSVSTLTIQRTQQEDSAVYLCASSLQAGDEQYFGPGTRLTVT.